These 32 T cell receptor beta chains were all obtained from the same sample, sequenced in a study of blood T cells in healthy people across ages. It was with a sample-barcoded 5' primer and a J-beta primer mix that a second PCR of roughly 6 to 11 cycles was run. TCRdb re-called the 5' RACE reads through MiXCR, storing one row per CDR3 protein. Found here are 800,000 to 950,000 distinct CDR3 sequences, approximately 49% of them singletons; the top ten hold about an eighth. The sample taken for sequencing was blood. These receptors came from a man aged 25-40 years in good health.

About this clonotype: This may come from a read error, since a much larger clone is one base off. The V call is TRBV21-1, the J call TRBJ2-7; the table's D gene call, TRBD1, was not cross checked with the DNA. TRBV21-1 is tagged as a pseudogene. CDR3 length: 13 amino acids. The CDR3 DNA reads as TGTGCCCGCAGCAAAGGGACAGCCTACGAGCAGTACTTC. Translating it yields CARSKGTAYEQYF.

This clonotype appeared many times. V usage is TRBV6-1 and J usage is TRBJ1-2; D perhaps matches TRBD1 (5 bases). CDR3 size: 14 residues. Germline V gene sequence: CDR1 MNHNS, CDR2 SASEGT. V gave up 7 bases and J gave up 2 bases, with 14 bases separating them. CDR3 in DNA: TGTGCCAGCACCCAGGGACGGTTAAACTATGGCTACACCTTC. This codes for CASTQGRLNYGYTF.

This chain links TRBV7-9 with TRBJ1-6; 7 bases line up with TRBD1. The germline gives CDR1 SEHNR, CDR2 FQNEAQ (reference sequence). With 2 bases clipped from V and 5 bases from J, the junction kept 0 bases outside the gene matches. The CDR3 consists of 14 residues. The CDR3 DNA follows: TGTGCCAGCAGCTTACAGGGGGATAATTCACCCCTCCACTTT. This gives the protein CASSLQGDNSPLHF.

The chain has TRBV5-6 and TRBJ2-2; D gene ambiguous. The CDR3 has 13 residues. V lost 2 bases to trimming and J lost 5 bases, with 7 bases between them. Germline values: CDR1 SGHDT, CDR2 YYEEEE. The CDR3 nucleotides read TGTGCCAGCAGCTTCCTGAGAACCGGGGAGCTGTTTTTT. It codes for CASSFLRTGELFF.

Turning to this clonotype: Given a much more abundant clone one base away, this may be a read error. V and J are TRBV7-2 and TRBJ2-4, with D perhaps assigned TRBD1 or TRBD2 (5 bases each). The DNA end is a closer match to TRBJ2-7, so the J assignment may be wrong. The V gene's germline CDR1 is SGHTA and CDR2 FQGNSA. The CDR3 runs to 13 residues. In DNA, the CDR3 is TGTGTCAGCGGACGGGGCGATCGGTACGAGCAGTACTTC. Its protein is CVSGRGDRYEQYF.

The chain links TRBV7-2 to TRBJ1-4; D is unresolved. Germline CDR1 reads SGHTA; CDR2 reads FQGNSA. Trimming shortened V by 6 bases and J by 4 bases, and 12 bases separated the two germline ends. This CDR3 has 14 amino acids. This CDR3 is CASSHISDNEKLFF. CDR3 nucleotide sequence: TGTGCCAGCAGTCACATATCAGATAATGAAAAACTGTTTTTT.

The chain is built from TRBV20-1 and TRBJ2-3; 10 bases line up with TRBD2. After removal of 1 base from V and 10 bases from J, the junction contained 14 bases not matched to a gene. Germline V gives CDR1 DFQATT, CDR2 SNEGSKA (reference sequence). This CDR3 has 16 amino acids. This chain's CDR3 is CSARGEGVAGGSSQYF. The CDR3 DNA reads TGCAGTGCTAGAGGAGAAGGAGTAGCGGGGGGTTCGTCGCAGTATTTT.

Regarding this clonotype: The junction does not match germline at one end; this may be a read error. The V call is TRBV12-3 or TRBV12-4, the J call TRBJ2-5, with D possibly TRBD2 on 6 matching bases. The DNA end favors TRBJ2-7, so the J call may be wrong. The CDR3 has 14 amino acids. In nucleotides, the CDR3 is TGTGTCAGCAGTTTCGGGGGAGGAGGGTACGAGCAGTACTTC. Translating gives CVSSFGGGGYEQYF.

The rearrangement links TRBV6-2 or TRBV6-3 to TRBJ2-7, with D unclear. Germline V gene lookup returns CDR1 MNHEY and CDR2 SVGEGT. The V gene lost 8 bases and the J gene lost 0 bases, with 8 bases spanning the gap. CDR3 length equals 12 residues. CDR3 protein: CASQVYSYEQYF. The CDR3 nucleotides are TGTGCCAGCCAAGTCTACTCCTACGAGCAGTACTTC.

Only a few counts were recorded for this clonotype. The chain has TRBV12-3 or TRBV12-4 and TRBJ2-1, with TRBD1 as a possible D gene (6 bases). The CDR3 has 12 residues. V dropped 6 bases and J dropped 4 bases, with 7 bases sitting between them. CDR3 sequence reads: CASRGQYNEQFF. CDR3 DNA sequence: TGTGCCAGCAGAGGACAGTACAATGAGCAGTTCTTC.

The count of this clonotype is one. The chain carries TRBV4-1 and TRBJ2-7; D might be TRBD1 (5 bases). Germline V gene data show CDR1 as MGHRA and CDR2 as YSYEKL. Between the trimmed V and J ends, which lost 0 bases and 2 bases, there was a span of 11 bases. The CDR3 sequence is 15 residues long. In nucleotides, the CDR3 is TGCGCCAGCAGCCAAGATCCCAGGGTGACCTACGAGCAGTACTTC. Protein sequence: CASSQDPRVTYEQYF.

The CDR3 protein is CASSLIPPGRRNTDTQYF. The DNA for the CDR3 is TGTGCCAGCAGTCTTATACCACCGGGACGTAGAAATACAGATACGCAGTATTTT. V gene TRBV12-3 or TRBV12-4 combines with J gene TRBJ2-3; tentatively, D is TRBD1 or TRBD2 (5 bases each). The CDR3 is 18 residues long. The V gene lost 5 bases and the J gene lost 3 bases, with 24 bases spanning the gap.

The chain uses TRBV5-1 and TRBJ1-2; possibly TRBD1 for D (5 bases). The V gene lost 0 bases and the J gene lost 8 bases, with 11 bases spanning the gap. Per the germline V gene, CDR1 is SGHRS and CDR2 is YFSETQ. CDR3 length equals 13 residues. The CDR3 DNA sequence: TGCGCCAGCAGCTTGGCGGGGGATAGAGGCTACACCTTC. Its protein is CASSLAGDRGYTF.

The chain employs TRBV6-5 and TRBJ2-3; D tentatively reads TRBD1 or TRBD2 (5 bases each). This CDR3 comprises 14 residues. Germline V CDR1 and CDR2: MNHEY, SVGAGI. V lost 6 bases and J 6 bases, leaving 16 bases between the germline ends. The CDR3 reads CASRVGGFLDTQYF. In DNA, the CDR3 is TGTGCCAGCAGGGTTGGGGGTTTTTTGGATACGCAGTATTTT.

This clonotype was picked up a small number of times. J is TRBJ2-4 and V is TRBV7-2; 10 nucleotides line up with TRBD2. After removal of 0 bases from V and 7 bases from J, the junction contained 6 bases not matched to a gene. This CDR3 is built from 16 residues. Germline V gene sequence: CDR1 SGHTA, CDR2 FQGNSA. The CDR3 DNA reads as TGTGCCAGCAGCTTAGCGCTAGCGGGGGCCTCGAACATTCAGTACTTC. Residues: CASSLALAGASNIQYF.

CDR3 nucleotide sequence: TGTGCCATCAGCGGACTAGCGGGGGACACCGGGGAGCTGTTTTTT. Its protein is CAISGLAGDTGELFF. The rearrangement joins TRBV10-3 to TRBJ2-2; 13 bases line up with TRBD2. The CDR3 has 15 residues. V was pared by 6 bases and J by 3 bases, with 1 base of the junction left unmatched. The germline V gene has CDR1 ENHRY and CDR2 SYGVKD.

The chain uses TRBV20-1 and TRBJ2-2; the match to TRBD1 covers 7 bases. In germline, CDR1 is DFQATT, CDR2 SNEGSKA (reference sequence). This CDR3 region has 14 residues. CDR3 loop: CSLKGQGDTGELFF. The DNA of the CDR3 is TGCAGCCTCAAGGGGCAGGGGGACACCGGGGAGCTGTTTTTT.

This chain uses TRBV6-1 with TRBJ1-2; possible D gene TRBD1, 6 bases. Germline CDR1 is MNHNS and CDR2 is SASEGT. The CDR3 consists of 14 residues. V was pared by 5 bases and J by 6 bases, with 16 bases between. The CDR3 loop is CASSTGLWGDGYTF. As DNA, the CDR3 is TGTGCCAGCAGTACAGGGCTTTGGGGTGATGGCTACACCTTC.

The J gene is TRBJ1-3, the V gene TRBV18; D not certain. Germline CDR1 and CDR2: KGHSH and LQKENI. The CDR3 sequence is 13 residues long. V was clipped by 0 bases and J by 4 bases, with 4 bases between them. For the CDR3, the DNA is TGTGCCAGCTCACCACCAGCGGGAAACACCATATATTTT. Translation gives CASSPPAGNTIYF.

The chain is built from TRBV4-1 and TRBJ2-7; D unresolved. Germline V gives CDR1 MGHRA, CDR2 YSYEKL. This CDR3 is 13 amino acids long. Trimming shortened V by 1 base and J by 6 bases, and 10 bases separated the two germline ends. CDR3 in amino acids: CASSQVLRPEQYF. CDR3 nucleotide sequence: TGCGCCAGCAGCCAAGTTCTGAGACCCGAGCAGTACTTC.

The chain combines TRBV6-6 with TRBJ2-6, with D unresolved. The CDR3 is 15 residues long. The germline V gene encodes CDR1 MNHNY and CDR2 SVGAGI (reference sequence). The ends were cut back, 6 bases at V and 3 bases at J, with 12 bases in the middle. The CDR3 bases are TGTGCCAGCAGATTGGCGGCGCGTGGGGCCAACGTCCTGACTTTC. It yields the protein CASRLAARGANVLTF.

The V call is TRBV5-1, the J call TRBJ2-1, with D tentatively TRBD1 (6 bases). Germline V gene sequence: CDR1 SGHRS, CDR2 YFSETQ. V was shortened by 4 bases and J by 8 bases, with 10 bases between the two germline ends. The CDR3 extends over 12 amino acids. CDR3 sequence: CASSIQGYEQFF. The CDR3 DNA reads as TGCGCCAGCAGCATACAGGGCTATGAGCAGTTCTTC.

This chain uses TRBV10-3 with TRBJ1-1; maybe TRBD1 (6 bases). Germline values: CDR1 ENHRY, CDR2 SYGVKD. V lost 8 bases, J lost 0 bases, and 16 bases lay in between. The CDR3 sequence is 15 residues long. The CDR3 is CAIRPGQKMNTEAFF. The CDR3 DNA sequence: TGTGCCATCCGACCCGGACAGAAAATGAACACTGAAGCTTTCTTT.

This chain links TRBV6-2 or TRBV6-3 with TRBJ1-1, with a possible D match to TRBD1 (5 bases). The V end was cut by 0 bases, the J end by 5 bases, with 13 bases between. CDR3 length equals 15 residues. Per germline, CDR1 MNHEY and CDR2 SVGEGT. CDR3 region: CASSYSLDSKTEAFF. Here the CDR3 DNA reads TGTGCCAGCAGTTACTCGCTAGACAGTAAGACTGAAGCTTTCTTT.

Details on this clonotype: This may come from a read error, since a much larger clone is one base off. The chain couples TRBV5-1 to TRBJ2-7; maybe TRBD2 (7 bases). This CDR3 comprises 15 residues. Between the trimmed V and J ends, which lost 4 bases and 3 bases, there was a span of 17 bases. CDR1 is SGHRS and CDR2 is YFSETQ in the germline V gene. CDR3 bases: TGCGCCAGCAGCGTAACAGGGAGGGAGGACTACGAGCAGTACTTC. This gives the protein CASSVTGREDYEQYF. The full variable domain, completed using reference TRBV5-1 and TRBJ2-7, is KAGVTQTPRYLIKTRGQQVTLSCSPISGHRSVSWYQQTPGQGLQFLFEYFSETQRNKGNFPGRFSGRQFSNSRSEMNVSTLELGDSALYLCASSVTGREDYEQYFGPGTRLTVT.

The chain joins TRBV5-1 to TRBJ2-3, with D tentatively TRBD1 (5 bases). Between the trimmed V and J ends, which lost 3 bases and 0 bases, there was a span of 14 bases. The CDR3 is made up of 16 amino acids. Per the germline V gene, CDR1 is SGHRS and CDR2 is YFSETQ. The CDR3 bases are TGCGCCAGCAGCTGGGGCGACAGACCTAGCACAGATACGCAGTATTTT. Protein: CASSWGDRPSTDTQYF.

This sequence joins TRBV7-2 and TRBJ2-7; D might be TRBD1 (7 bases). Looked up from germline, CDR1 is SGHTA and CDR2 is FQGNSA. This CDR3 contains 15 residues. V was clipped by 1 base and J by 5 bases, with 15 bases between them. CDR3 residues: CASSLDQAGGNEQYF. The CDR3 nucleotides read TGTGCCAGCAGCTTAGATCAAGCAGGGGGGAACGAGCAGTACTTC.

V is TRBV5-1 and J is TRBJ1-6, with D tentatively TRBD1 (6 bases). The CDR3 consists of 15 residues. Germline CDR1 reads SGHRS; CDR2 reads YFSETQ. Trimming removed 1 base from V and 7 bases from J, with 12 bases in between. CDR3 sequence (DNA): TGCGCCAGCAGCTTGCGGGACACTATGAATTCACCCCTCCACTTT. The encoded protein is CASSLRDTMNSPLHF. The variable domain in full, completed from reference TRBV5-1 and TRBJ1-6, reads KAGVTQTPRYLIKTRGQQVTLSCSPISGHRSVSWYQQTPGQGLQFLFEYFSETQRNKGNFPGRFSGRQFSNSRSEMNVSTLELGDSALYLCASSLRDTMNSPLHFGNGTRLTVT.

This clonotype showed up just once. This chain joins TRBV12-3 or TRBV12-4 and TRBJ2-1; 7 nucleotides align to TRBD2. Trimming at V came to 7 bases and at J to 0 bases, leaving 6 bases not matched to a gene. There are 15 residues in the CDR3. The DNA of the CDR3 is TGTGCCAGCAATGGGCGGGAGAGCTCCTACAATGAGCAGTTCTTC. The encoded protein is CASNGRESSYNEQFF.

This rearrangement joins TRBV7-9 to TRBJ1-6; D is ambiguous. This CDR3 has 14 amino acids. The germline CDR1 and CDR2 sequences are SEHNR and FQNEAQ (reference sequence). The V and J ends lost 1 base and 7 bases respectively, with 8 bases between them. CDR3 residues: CASSLEQTNSPLHF. In nucleotides, the CDR3 is TGTGCCAGCAGCTTAGAGCAGACCAATTCACCCCTCCACTTT.

The chain recombines TRBV9 with TRBJ2-7; D possibly matches TRBD1 or TRBD2 (6 bases each). The assigned J gene may be wrong: the sequence end matches TRBJ2-5 better. This CDR3 region has 12 residues. Germline V lookup: CDR1 SGDLS, CDR2 YYNGEE. The CDR3 region is CASGSGAETQYF. For the CDR3, the DNA is TGTGCCAGCGGGTCGGGGGCAGAGACCCAGTACTTC.

With regard to this clonotype: At one end, the junction sequence differs from germline, possibly due to a read error. The J gene is TRBJ2-3, the V gene TRBV7-7; no definite D call. Germline assignment: CDR1 SSHAT and CDR2 FNYEAQ (reference sequence). The CDR3 totals 17 residues. This chain's CDR3 is CASSPEAVSGWLDTQYF. The CDR3 DNA reads as TGTGCTAGCAGCCCAGAGGCGGTGTCGGGTTGGTTGGATACGCAGTATTTT.